This T cell receptor beta chain was recorded in a study of T cells in Graves' hyperthyroidism and ophthalmopathy. Whole-study results and caveats: The model forecast ophthalmopathy, anticipating it by a median around 6.4 months before onset. Blood also held most thyroid clonotypes expanded beyond 0.001.

CDR3 length equals 15 residues. The germline gives CDR1 LGHDT, CDR2 YNNKEL (reference sequence). V was clipped by 7 bases and J by 1 base, with 16 bases between them. TCR beta CDR3 region amplification was performed from RNA transcripts. With the HTBI primer set, the TCR CDR3 went through a first round of RT-PCR. TCRdb reprocessed the multiplex PCR reads with MiXCR, giving one entry per CDR3 protein. This table holds fewer than 600,000 distinct CDR3 sequences, 14% found once. This clonotype was seen repeatedly, ten times or more. Its cognate antigen is unknown. Graves' hyperthyroidism without ophthalmopathy progression within 18 months was termed stable. Patients were aged 18 to 65, had disease duration under 2 months, and had newly diagnosed hyperthyroidism.

The chain employs TRBV3-1 and TRBJ1-1, with D uncertain. The sequence derives from a woman between 35 and 50 years old with Graves' hyperthyroidism. Material for sequencing was blood. CDR3 nucleotides: TGTGCCAGCACCCCGGGGATTGTGACGAACACTGAAGCTTTCTTT. Protein: CASTPGIVTNTEAFF.